Described below is a single TCR beta chain sequence and its context. The protocol was immunoSEQ multiplex PCR, while the TCRdb copy is restricted to in-frame clones and leaves out a portion. The data contain 150,000 to 200,000 clones, less than 95% of them singletons. This sample was taken from a study of blood T cell repertoires in COVID-19. As for the study in general: The origin of the acute and convalescent COVID-19 samples was the United States, Italy and Spain.

Germline values: CDR1 LNHDA, CDR2 SQIVND (reference sequence). This CDR3 contains 13 residues. The V and J ends lost 6 bases and 8 bases, in that order; junction bases with no gene match: 8. The sequence came from a man under 40 with COVID-19, enrolled during active disease. Sequences were obtained from peripheral blood. This chain links TRBV19 with TRBJ1-2; 8 positions match TRBD1. The CDR3 sequence: CASRNHRGDGYTF. The DNA of the CDR3 is TGTGCCAGTAGGAACCACAGGGGGGACGGCTACACCTTC.